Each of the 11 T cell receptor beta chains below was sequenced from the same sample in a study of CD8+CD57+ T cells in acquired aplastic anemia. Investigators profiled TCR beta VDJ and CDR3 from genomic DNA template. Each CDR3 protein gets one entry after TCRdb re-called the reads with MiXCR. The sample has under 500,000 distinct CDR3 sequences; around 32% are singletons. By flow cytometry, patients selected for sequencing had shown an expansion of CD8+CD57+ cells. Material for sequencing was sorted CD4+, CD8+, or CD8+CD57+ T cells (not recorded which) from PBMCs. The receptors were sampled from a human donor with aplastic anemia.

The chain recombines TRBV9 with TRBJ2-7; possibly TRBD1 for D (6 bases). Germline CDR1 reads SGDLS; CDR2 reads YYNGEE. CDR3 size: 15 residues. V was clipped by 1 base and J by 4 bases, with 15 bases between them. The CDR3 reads CASSVFAAGAYEQYF. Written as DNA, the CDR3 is TGTGCCAGCAGCGTATTCGCGGCAGGGGCGTACGAGCAGTACTTC.

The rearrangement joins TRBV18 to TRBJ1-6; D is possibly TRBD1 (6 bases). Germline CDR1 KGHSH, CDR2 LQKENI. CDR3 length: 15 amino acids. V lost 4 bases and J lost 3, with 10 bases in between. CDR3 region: CASSRTDFYNSPLHF. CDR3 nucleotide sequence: TGTGCCAGCTCACGGACAGATTTCTATAATTCACCCCTCCACTTT.

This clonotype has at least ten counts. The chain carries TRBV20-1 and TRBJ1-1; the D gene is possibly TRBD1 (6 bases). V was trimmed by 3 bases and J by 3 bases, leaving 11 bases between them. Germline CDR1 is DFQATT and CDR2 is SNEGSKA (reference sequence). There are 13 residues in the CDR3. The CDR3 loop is CSASGTMYTEAFF. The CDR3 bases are TGCAGTGCTAGTGGGACAATGTACACTGAAGCTTTCTTT.

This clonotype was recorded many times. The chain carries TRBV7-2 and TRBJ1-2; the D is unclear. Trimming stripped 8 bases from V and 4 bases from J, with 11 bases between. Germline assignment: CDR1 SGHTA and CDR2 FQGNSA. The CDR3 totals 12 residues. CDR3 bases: TGTGCCAGCGCGTCCCCGAGCTATGGCTACACCTTC. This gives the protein CASASPSYGYTF.

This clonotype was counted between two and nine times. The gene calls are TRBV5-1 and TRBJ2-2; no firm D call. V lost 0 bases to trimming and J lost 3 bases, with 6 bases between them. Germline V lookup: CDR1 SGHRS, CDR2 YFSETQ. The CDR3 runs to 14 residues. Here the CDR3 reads CASSLDVDTGELFF. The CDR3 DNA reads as TGCGCCAGCAGCTTGGACGTGGACACCGGGGAGCTGTTTTTT.

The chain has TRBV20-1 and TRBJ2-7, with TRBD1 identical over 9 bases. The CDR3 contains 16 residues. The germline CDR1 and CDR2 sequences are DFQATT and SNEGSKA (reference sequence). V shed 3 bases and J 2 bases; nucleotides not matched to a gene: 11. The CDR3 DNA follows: TGCAGTGCTAGTGGAACGCCGGGACAGGGAACCTACGAGCAGTACTTC. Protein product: CSASGTPGQGTYEQYF.

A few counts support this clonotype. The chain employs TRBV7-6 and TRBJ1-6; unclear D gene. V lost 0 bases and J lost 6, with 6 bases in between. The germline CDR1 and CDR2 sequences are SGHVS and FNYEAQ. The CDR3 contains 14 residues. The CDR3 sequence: CASSLAGFNSPLHF. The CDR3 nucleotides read TGTGCCAGCAGCTTAGCGGGTTTTAATTCACCCCTCCACTTT. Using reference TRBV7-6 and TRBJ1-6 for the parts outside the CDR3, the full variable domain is GAGVSQSPRYKVTKRGQDVALRCDPISGHVSLYWYRQALGQGPEFLTYFNYEAQQDKSGLPNDRFSAERPEGSISTLTIQRTEQRDSAMYRCASSLAGFNSPLHFGNGTRLTVT.

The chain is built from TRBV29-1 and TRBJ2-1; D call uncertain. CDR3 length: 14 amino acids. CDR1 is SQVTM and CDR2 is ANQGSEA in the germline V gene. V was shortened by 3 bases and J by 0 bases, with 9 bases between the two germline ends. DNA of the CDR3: TGCAGCGTTGAGGGCTTGAGCTCCTACAATGAGCAGTTCTTC. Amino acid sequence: CSVEGLSSYNEQFF.

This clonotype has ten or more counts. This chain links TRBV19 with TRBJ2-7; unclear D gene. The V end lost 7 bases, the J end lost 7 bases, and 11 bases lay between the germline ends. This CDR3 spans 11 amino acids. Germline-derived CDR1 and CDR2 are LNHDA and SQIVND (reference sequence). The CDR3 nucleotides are TGTGCCAGTATCAAGGGATCTGAGCAGTACTTC. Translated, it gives CASIKGSEQYF. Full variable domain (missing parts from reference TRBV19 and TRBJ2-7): DGGITQSPKYLFRKEGQNVTLSCEQNLNHDAMYWYRQDPGQGLRLIYYSQIVNDFQKGDIAEGYSVSREKKESFPLTVTSAQKNPTAFYLCASIKGSEQYFGPGTRLTVT.

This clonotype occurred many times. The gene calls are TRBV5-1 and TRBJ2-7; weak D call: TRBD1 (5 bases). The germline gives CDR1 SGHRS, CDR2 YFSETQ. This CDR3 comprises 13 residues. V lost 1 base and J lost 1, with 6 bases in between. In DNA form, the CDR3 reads TGCGCCAGCAGCTTGACAGGTTCCTACGAGCAGTACTTC. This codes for CASSLTGSYEQYF.

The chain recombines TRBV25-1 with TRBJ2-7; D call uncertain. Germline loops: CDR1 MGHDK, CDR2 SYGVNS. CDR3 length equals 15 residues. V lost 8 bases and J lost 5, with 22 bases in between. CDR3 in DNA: TGTGCCAGCCCTCAGAACCAGGATTCGGTTGACGAGCAGTACTTC. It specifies CASPQNQDSVDEQYF.